Below, 23 T cell receptor beta chains from the same sample are listed, as sequenced in a study of T cell responses to AZD1222 COVID-19 vaccine. Method: immunoSEQ multiplex PCR; TCRdb's copy keeps in-frame clones and lacks some. Of fewer than 75,000 clones listed, approximately 85% are singletons. The source was peripheral blood, collected on day 0 of AZD1222 vaccination. These receptor sequences come from an adult in good health.

This sequence joins TRBV15 and TRBJ2-7, with 9 nucleotides matching TRBD1. Losses at the gene ends were 8 bases for V and 6 bases for J; bases not matched to a gene: 5. The CDR3 extends over 12 amino acids. Germline V gene sequence: CDR1 LNHNV, CDR2 YYDKDF (reference sequence). The CDR3 nucleotides read TGTGCCACCGGGACAGGGATCGTCGAGCAGTACTTC. It encodes CATGTGIVEQYF.

This clone was counted between two and nine times. The rearrangement uses TRBV5-6 and TRBJ1-6; TRBD1 might be the D (6 bases). In germline, CDR1 is SGHDT, CDR2 YYEEEE. Trimming removed 1 base at V and 0 bases at J, with 14 bases between. The CDR3 loop spans 18 amino acids. The CDR3 DNA is TGTGCCAGCAGCTTGCTGGCAGGGGAGAGCTCCTATAATTCACCCCTCCACTTT. Protein product: CASSLLAGESSYNSPLHF.

The chain combines TRBV5-4 with TRBJ1-6; 7 bases align to TRBD1. Per the germline V gene, CDR1 is SGHNT and CDR2 is YYREEE (reference sequence). This CDR3 comprises 13 residues. Trimming cost V 2 bases and J 8 bases; bases outside gene matches: 1. CDR3 nucleotides: TGTGCCAGCAGCTTAGACAGGGATTCACCCCTCCACTTT. This sequence encodes CASSLDRDSPLHF.

The gene calls are TRBV3-1 (or the pseudogene TRBV3-2) and TRBJ1-2, with 7 positions matching TRBD1. The V segment lost 6 bases and the J segment 8 bases; nucleotides outside the gene matches: 12. This CDR3 comprises 14 residues. Per germline, CDR1 LGHDT and CDR2 YNNKEL (reference sequence). CDR3 loop: CASRGRGIQLGYTF. The CDR3 region has the DNA TGTGCCAGCAGGGGCAGGGGGATACAGTTGGGCTACACCTTC.

V is TRBV28 and J is TRBJ1-5, with D possibly TRBD1 on 5 matching bases. V was shortened by 7 bases and J by 11 bases, with 12 bases between the two germline ends. This CDR3 spans 11 amino acids. Germline values: CDR1 MDHEN, CDR2 SYDVKM. The CDR3 loop reads CASTTPTAQHF. The CDR3 coding sequence is TGTGCCAGCACCACTCCGACAGCCCAGCATTTT.

The rearrangement joins TRBV6-4 to TRBJ1-5; D not resolved. There are 14 residues in the CDR3. The germline gives CDR1 MRHNA, CDR2 SNTAGT. Trimming removed 11 bases at V and 4 bases at J, with 18 bases between. Written as DNA, the CDR3 is TGTGCCTTCCCTACTTACAGAAGGAATCAGCCCCAGCATTTT. This sequence encodes CAFPTYRRNQPQHF.

This rearrangement joins TRBV27 to TRBJ2-1; D possibly corresponds to TRBD1 (6 bases). V was trimmed by 4 bases and J by 8 bases, leaving 18 bases between them. Germline V gene sequence: CDR1 MNHEY, CDR2 SMNVEV (reference sequence). The CDR3 totals 15 residues. The CDR3 sequence is CASSSTGSQRDEQFF. Written as DNA, the CDR3 is TGTGCCAGCAGTTCAACAGGGTCACAAAGGGATGAGCAGTTCTTC.

The rearrangement joins TRBV19 to TRBJ2-2; 12 nucleotides line up with TRBD2. CDR1 is LNHDA, CDR2 SQIVND, per germline (reference sequence). The CDR3 contains 18 residues. The ends lost 3 bases at V and 2 bases at J; junction bases unmatched: 7. CDR3 in DNA: TGTGCCAGTAGTATTGGGCCTAGCGGGGGGGCTAACACCGGGGAGCTGTTTTTT. Amino acid sequence: CASSIGPSGGANTGELFF.

V usage is TRBV20-1 and J usage is TRBJ1-5; D remains ambiguous. In germline, CDR1 is DFQATT, CDR2 SNEGSKA (reference sequence). V was shortened by 3 bases and J by 5 bases, with 14 bases between the two germline ends. The CDR3 extends over 14 amino acids. CDR3 amino acids: CSASSGRPDQPQHF. The CDR3, as DNA: TGCAGTGCTAGTAGTGGCAGGCCAGATCAGCCCCAGCATTTT.

The rearrangement uses TRBV27 and TRBJ1-2, with TRBD1 matching 11 bases. In germline, CDR1 is MNHEY, CDR2 SMNVEV (reference sequence). J lost 5 bases, V lost 6 bases, and 2 bases had no gene match. CDR3 length: 13 residues. This CDR3 reads CASRGQGVYGYTF. The CDR3 bases are TGTGCCAGCAGGGGACAGGGGGTTTATGGCTACACCTTC.

The CDR3 DNA reads TGTGCCAGCAGCTCACCCCTCAGGGTAAATGAGCAGTTCTTC. Translation: CASSSPLRVNEQFF. The chain carries TRBV7-9 and TRBJ2-1, with D maybe TRBD1 (5 bases). Trimming left V 4 bases short and J 7 bases short, with 14 bases between. CDR1 SEHNR and CDR2 FQNEAQ come from the germline V gene (reference sequence). The CDR3 spans 14 residues.

The gene calls are TRBV12-3 or TRBV12-4 and TRBJ1-4; unclear D gene. This CDR3 has 13 amino acids. V was pared by 6 bases and J by 5 bases, with 10 bases between. The CDR3 region is CASRLRSNEKLFF. The CDR3, as DNA: TGTGCCAGCAGACTCAGGAGCAATGAAAAACTGTTTTTT.

The chain joins TRBV6-5 to TRBJ1-2; D is unresolved. The CDR3 runs 12 residues. Germline V gives CDR1 MNHEY, CDR2 SVGAGI. The V end was cut by 6 bases, the J end by 2 bases, with 7 bases between. The DNA for the CDR3 is TGTGCCAGCAGGGACGGAAACTATGGCTACACCTTC. Translation gives CASRDGNYGYTF.

This clone is a singleton in its sample. This rearrangement joins TRBV2 to TRBJ1-5; D is uncertain. Trimming took 5 bases from V and 2 from J, leaving 13 bases between them. This CDR3 has 15 amino acids. Germline values: CDR1 SNHLY, CDR2 FYNNEI. The CDR3 region is CASSSQRPGNQPQHF. For the CDR3, the DNA is TGTGCCAGCAGTTCACAGCGCCCGGGCAATCAGCCCCAGCATTTT.

The chain has TRBV4-1 and TRBJ2-1; D gene ambiguous. Per the germline V gene, CDR1 is MGHRA and CDR2 is YSYEKL. The ends were cut back, 2 bases at V and 1 base at J, with 12 bases in the middle. The CDR3 is 16 amino acids. CDR3 DNA sequence: TGCGCCAGCAGCCAACTTGACATAATTTCCTACAATGAGCAGTTCTTC. Its translation is CASSQLDIISYNEQFF.

Turning to this clone: At one end the junction does not follow the germline gene, possibly because of a read error. The genes are TRBV6-1 and TRBJ1-4; TRBD1 agrees at 10 bases. The CDR3 runs 14 residues. Per germline, CDR1 MNHNS and CDR2 SASEGT. The DNA of the CDR3 is TGTGCCAGCAGTGAATCCCGACAGGGGGCGCATGGGTGTTTT. Its translation is CASSESRQGAHGCF.

V usage is TRBV7-2 and J usage is TRBJ1-4; D ambiguous. Germline-derived CDR1 and CDR2 are SGHTA and FQGNSA. V was clipped by 5 bases and J by 4 bases, with 11 bases between them. This CDR3 is 14 amino acids long. The CDR3 bases are TGTGCCAGCAGCCCTCAACTGGATAATGAAAAACTGTTTTTT. Translating it yields CASSPQLDNEKLFF. Filled out from reference TRBV7-2 and TRBJ1-4, the complete variable domain reads GAGVSQSPSNKVTEKGKDVELRCDPISGHTALYWYRQSLGQGLEFLIYFQGNSAPDKSGLPSDRFSAERTGGSVSTLTIQRTQQEDSAVYLCASSPQLDNEKLFFGSGTQLSVL.

This clone has just one count. This chain uses TRBV5-1 with TRBJ2-2; D is unclear. Trimming shortened V by 0 bases and J by 2 bases, and 8 bases separated the two germline ends. The CDR3 runs to 15 residues. CDR1 and CDR2 from the germline V gene are SGHRS and YFSETQ. The CDR3 region has the DNA TGCGCCAGCAGCTTGGCCCACTTAAACACCGGGGAGCTGTTTTTT. Encoded protein: CASSLAHLNTGELFF.

The J gene is TRBJ1-2, the V gene TRBV2; 7 bases are a match to TRBD1. This CDR3 spans 12 amino acids. The J segment lost 7 bases and the V segment lost 4 bases, leaving 3 bases of the junction unmatched. Germline CDR1 and CDR2: SNHLY and FYNNEI. In nucleotides, the CDR3 is TGTGCCAGCAGTGGACAGGGCCCTGGCTACACCTTC. Translating it yields CASSGQGPGYTF.

This rearrangement joins TRBV7-8 to TRBJ2-5; D perhaps matches TRBD1 (5 bases). V was shortened by 5 bases and J by 3 bases, with 10 bases between the two germline ends. CDR3 length equals 13 residues. CDR1 and CDR2 (germline): SGHVS, FQNEAQ. DNA of the CDR3: TGTGCCAGCAGCAACAGGTTAGAAGAGACCCAGTACTTC. Translation gives CASSNRLEETQYF.

This clone showed up just a few times. The gene calls are TRBV7-8 and TRBJ1-4, with TRBD1 matching over 8 bases. Germline V gene sequence: CDR1 SGHVS, CDR2 FQNEAQ. This CDR3 has 19 amino acids. The junction had 13 bases not matched to a gene; V was cut back by 1 base and J by 3 bases. The CDR3 here is CASSLDPGQGIGANEKLFF. The DNA of the CDR3 is TGTGCCAGCAGCTTAGACCCCGGACAGGGAATTGGAGCTAATGAAAAACTGTTTTTT.

This chain connects TRBV30 to TRBJ1-1, with a tentative D call TRBD1 (5 bases). Germline CDR1 is GTSNPN and CDR2 is SVGIG (reference sequence). Trimming took off 3 bases at V and 4 bases at J, with 15 bases between the two ends. This CDR3 region has 14 residues. The CDR3 sequence: CAWRPMAGGTEAFF. Written as DNA, the CDR3 is TGTGCCTGGAGGCCAATGGCCGGGGGCACTGAAGCTTTCTTT.

CDR3 DNA sequence: TGTGCCAGTATCGAGGTCGGGAACACTGAAGCTTTCTTT. Translated: CASIEVGNTEAFF. This chain uses TRBV19 with TRBJ1-1; the D is unclear. V was cut by 7 bases and J by 1 base, with 10 bases left in between. The CDR3 totals 13 residues. Germline V CDR1 and CDR2: LNHDA, SQIVND (reference sequence). Full variable domain (rest looked up from reference TRBV19 and TRBJ1-1): DGGITQSPKYLFRKEGQNVTLSCEQNLNHDAMYWYRQDPGQGLRLIYYSQIVNDFQKGDIAEGYSVSREKKESFPLTVTSAQKNPTAFYLCASIEVGNTEAFFGQGTRLTVV.